This TCR beta chain was obtained from a study of shared clonotypes between healthy human individuals. This CDR3 region has 12 residues. CDR1 LNHDA and CDR2 SQIVND come from the germline V gene (reference sequence). Trimming took off 2 bases at V and 8 bases at J, with 6 bases between the two ends. About this clone: This specimen includes other DNA sequences encoding the same CDR3.

The donors, healthy adults who were HIV-negative, had experienced no recent acute infections or vaccinations. Assay used: immunoSEQ multiplex PCR; TCRdb lists only in-frame clones, some missing. The sample lists 1,500,000 or so clones; 97% to 99% were seen once. J is TRBJ2-2 and V is TRBV19, with D uncertain. The material sequenced was naive CD4+ T cells sorted from blood. Documented subset: CD45RA+ positively selected. This sequence originates from a man aged 25-45 years in good health. This CDR3 reads CASSILGGELFF. For the CDR3, the DNA is TGTGCCAGTAGTATATTAGGTGGGGAGCTGTTTTTT. The full variable domain, in which reference TRBV19 and TRBJ2-2 provide the parts outside the CDR3, is DGGITQSPKYLFRKEGQNVTLSCEQNLNHDAMYWYRQDPGQGLRLIYYSQIVNDFQKGDIAEGYSVSREKKESFPLTVTSAQKNPTAFYLCASSILGGELFFGEGSRLTVL.